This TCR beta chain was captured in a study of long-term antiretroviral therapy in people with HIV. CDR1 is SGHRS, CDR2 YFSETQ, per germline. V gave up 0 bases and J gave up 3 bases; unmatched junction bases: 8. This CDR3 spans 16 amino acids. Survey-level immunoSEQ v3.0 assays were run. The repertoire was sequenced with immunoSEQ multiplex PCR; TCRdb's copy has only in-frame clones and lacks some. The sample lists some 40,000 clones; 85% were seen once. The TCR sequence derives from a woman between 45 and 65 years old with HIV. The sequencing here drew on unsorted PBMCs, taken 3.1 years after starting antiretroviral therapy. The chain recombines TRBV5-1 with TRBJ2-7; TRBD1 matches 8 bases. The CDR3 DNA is TGCGCCAGCAGCTTGGCATCTCCGGACAGGGACTACGAGCAGTACTTC. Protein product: CASSLASPDRDYEQYF.